This T cell receptor (beta chain) came from a study of metastatic and nonmetastatic thyroid tumors (dated by TCRdb to the early 2020s). Looking at the study overall: For patients with malignant and with benign thyroid disease, the researchers compared repertoires between peripheral blood samples and tumor or nodule tissue samples. General findings and caveats noted by the study authors: In both blood and tumor samples, malignant tumors were reported to have significantly higher TCR beta diversity than benign nodules.

CDR1 and CDR2, per the germline V gene, are SNHLY and FYNNEI. The CDR3 numbers 13 residues from cysteine through phenylalanine. Only the CDR3 DNA is retained, 39 bases long and in frame from the first base. V is reduced by 3 bases and J by 7 bases, leaving a spacing of 12 bases between them. None of the patients had been given any treatment before thyroid surgery. The study retrospectively analysed patient clinical samples collected from the early 2010s to the late 2010s using T-cell receptor beta sequencing. To note about this clone: Its binding antigen is unknown. No much larger clone is present one base from it, and per-base qualities are unavailable.

Libraries came from PCR. Sequencing used an Illumina HiSeq 4000. High-throughput sequencing was used to profile the CDR3 region of the TCR beta-chain in every patient. As for the original processing: A classifier to discriminate distant-metastatic papillary thyroid cancer patients was built from CDR3 differences across clinicopathological groups. Repertoire diversity was assessed with the Shannon index, and tumor-blood repertoire similarity with the Morisita-Horn index. The public reads were reprocessed in TCRdb via fastp at Q25 and MiXCR, keeping in-frame beta chains. The V and J calls, along with clone size, are taken from TCRdb and not from the paper's own processing. The sample table holds around 45,000 clones, of which under 4% were seen once. The top ten constitute approximately 10% of the sample.

The specimen was blood. The clonotype comes from a female donor with papillary thyroid cancer or a benign thyroid nodule (not recorded which). Some clones in this sample may be carry-over from other donors' samples. The rearrangement combines TRBV2 with TRBJ1-1; TRBD1 is a possible D gene, resting on 5 matching bases. The DNA sequence is TGTGCCAGCAGTGAGCAGGGATGGGGTGAAGCTTTCTTT. Its translation is CASSEQGWGEAFF.